This entry concerns a single T cell receptor (beta chain). This sample was taken from a study of blood T cell repertoires in COVID-19. Study-level information: Acute-phase and convalescent COVID-19 samples originated in the United States, Italy and Spain. T cells, B-cell-depleted T cells, or PBMCs supplied cDNA or gDNA.

Germline values: CDR1 SGHNT, CDR2 YYREEE (reference sequence). Trimming cost V 4 bases and J 8 bases, with 30 bases left between them. CDR3 length: 18 residues. Authors' analysis steps: Reference gene primer amplification gave estimated nucleated cell counts. The method was immunoSEQ multiplex PCR; TCRdb's version includes in-frame clones alone and lacks a portion of them. The DNA was the basis for D and trimming; V, J and clone size are from that table. The top ten clones hold 3.5% to 5% of a sample with about 62,000 clones, 88% of them seen once. V usage is TRBV5-4 and J usage is TRBJ1-2; D perhaps matches TRBD1 (6 bases). The receptor was derived from a human donor in a cohort sampled during active COVID-19. The sequencing input was peripheral blood. The CDR3 bases are TGTGCCAGCAGCGGTACCGGGACATCAAACACCCTCCTTATGGGCTACACCTTC. Encoded protein: CASSGTGTSNTLLMGYTF.